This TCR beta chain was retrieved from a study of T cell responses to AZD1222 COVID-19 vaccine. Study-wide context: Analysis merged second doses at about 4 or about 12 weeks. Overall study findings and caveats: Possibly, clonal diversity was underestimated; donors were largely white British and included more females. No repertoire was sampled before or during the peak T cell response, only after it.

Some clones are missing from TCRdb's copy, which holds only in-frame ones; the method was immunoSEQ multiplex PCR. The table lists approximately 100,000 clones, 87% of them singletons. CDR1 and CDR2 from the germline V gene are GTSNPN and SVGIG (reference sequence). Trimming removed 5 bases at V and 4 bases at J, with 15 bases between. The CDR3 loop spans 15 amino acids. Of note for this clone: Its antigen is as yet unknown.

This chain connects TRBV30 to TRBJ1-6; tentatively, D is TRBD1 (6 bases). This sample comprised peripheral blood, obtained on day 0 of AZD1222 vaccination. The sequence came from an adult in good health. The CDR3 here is CAWGFQGFYNSPLHF. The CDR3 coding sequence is TGTGCCTGGGGATTTCAGGGGTTTTATAATTCACCCCTCCACTTT.